This TCR beta chain is drawn from a study of shared clonotypes between healthy human individuals. Study information: There were three CD4 naive, three CD4 memory, two CD8 naive and one CD8 memory plates per donor.

V shed 6 bases, J shed 5 bases, and the junction held 12 bases outside the gene matches. Germline CDR1 and CDR2: SQVTM and ANQGSEA. The CDR3 loop spans 14 amino acids. Details on this clone: The antigen is undetermined.

Study findings and constraints: Few donors restricted represented genetic and exposure-history diversity. For sorted subsets, rarefaction showed incomplete sequencing despite large depth. The four-donor shared clonotypes exceeded non-shared clonotypes in generation probability, with non-shared ones scoring lower.

The repertoire was sequenced with immunoSEQ multiplex PCR; TCRdb's copy has only in-frame clones and lacks some. The data hold fewer than 1.6 million clones, with around 98.5% observed a single time. Sequencing was done on a sample of naive CD4+ T cells sorted from blood. Regarding subset: CD45RA+ positively selected. This sequence was found in a man aged 30 to 39 in good health. The V gene is TRBV29-1, the J gene TRBJ2-5; 7 bases agree with TRBD1. The CDR3 loop reads CSVYVIGGKETQYF. In DNA form, the CDR3 reads TGCAGCGTCTACGTGATAGGGGGCAAGGAGACCCAGTACTTC.